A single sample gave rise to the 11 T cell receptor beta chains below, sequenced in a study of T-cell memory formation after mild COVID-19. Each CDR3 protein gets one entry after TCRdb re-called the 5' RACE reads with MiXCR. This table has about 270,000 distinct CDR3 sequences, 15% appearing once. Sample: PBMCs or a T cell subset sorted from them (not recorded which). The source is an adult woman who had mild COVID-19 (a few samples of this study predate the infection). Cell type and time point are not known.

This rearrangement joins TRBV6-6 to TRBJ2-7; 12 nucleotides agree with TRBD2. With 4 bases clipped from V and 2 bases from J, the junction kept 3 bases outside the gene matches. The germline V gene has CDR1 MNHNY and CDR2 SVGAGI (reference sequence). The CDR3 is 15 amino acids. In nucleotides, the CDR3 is TGTGCCAGCAGTTGGGGGACTAGCGGGCCCTACGAGCAGTACTTC. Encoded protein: CASSWGTSGPYEQYF.

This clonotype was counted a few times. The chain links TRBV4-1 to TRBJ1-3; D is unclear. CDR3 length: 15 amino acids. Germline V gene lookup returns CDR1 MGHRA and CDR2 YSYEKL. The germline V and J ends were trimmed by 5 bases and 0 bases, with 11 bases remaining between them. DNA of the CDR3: TGCGCCAGCAGCTCCGGTTGGTACTCTGGAAACACCATATATTTT. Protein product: CASSSGWYSGNTIYF.

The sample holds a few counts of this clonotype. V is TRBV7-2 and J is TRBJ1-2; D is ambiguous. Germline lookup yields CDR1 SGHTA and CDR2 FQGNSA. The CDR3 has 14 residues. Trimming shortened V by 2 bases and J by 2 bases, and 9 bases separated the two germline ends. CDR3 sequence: CASSLRQANYGYTF. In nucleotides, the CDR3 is TGTGCCAGCAGCTTAAGGCAGGCGAACTATGGCTACACCTTC.

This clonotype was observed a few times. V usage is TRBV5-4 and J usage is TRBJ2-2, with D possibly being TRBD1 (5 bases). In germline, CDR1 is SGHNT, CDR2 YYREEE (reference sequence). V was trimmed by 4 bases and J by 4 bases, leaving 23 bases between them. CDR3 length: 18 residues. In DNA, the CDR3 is TGTGCCAGCAGCCGGATTGGTTGGGGCCGAACATCCACCGGGGAGCTGTTTTTT. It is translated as CASSRIGWGRTSTGELFF.

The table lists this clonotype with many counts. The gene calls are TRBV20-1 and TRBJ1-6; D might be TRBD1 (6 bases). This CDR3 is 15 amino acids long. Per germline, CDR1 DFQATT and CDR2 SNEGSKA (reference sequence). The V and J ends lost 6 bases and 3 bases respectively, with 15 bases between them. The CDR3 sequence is CSARAGGHYNSPLHF. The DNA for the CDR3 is TGCAGTGCCCGAGCGGGGGGACACTATAATTCACCCCTCCACTTT.

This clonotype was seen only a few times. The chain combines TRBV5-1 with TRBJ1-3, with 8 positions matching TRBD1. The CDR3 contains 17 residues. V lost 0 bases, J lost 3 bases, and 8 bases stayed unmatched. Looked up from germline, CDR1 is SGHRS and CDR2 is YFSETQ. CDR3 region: CASSLEVGGQGGNTIYF. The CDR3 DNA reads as TGCGCCAGCAGCTTGGAGGTTGGAGGACAGGGTGGAAACACCATATATTTT.

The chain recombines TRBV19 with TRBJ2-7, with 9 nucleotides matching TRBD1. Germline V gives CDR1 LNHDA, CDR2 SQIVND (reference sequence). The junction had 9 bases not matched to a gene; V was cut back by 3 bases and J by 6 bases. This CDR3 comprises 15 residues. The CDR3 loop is CASSILGTGSIEQYF. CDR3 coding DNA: TGTGCCAGTAGTATTCTCGGGACAGGGAGCATCGAGCAGTACTTC.

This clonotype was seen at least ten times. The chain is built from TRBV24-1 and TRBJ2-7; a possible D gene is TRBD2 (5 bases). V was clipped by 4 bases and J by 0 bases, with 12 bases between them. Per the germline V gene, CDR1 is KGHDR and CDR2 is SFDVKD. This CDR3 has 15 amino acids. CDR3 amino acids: CATSEHPGSSYEQYF. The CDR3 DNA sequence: TGTGCCACCAGTGAGCATCCGGGGTCCTCCTACGAGCAGTACTTC.

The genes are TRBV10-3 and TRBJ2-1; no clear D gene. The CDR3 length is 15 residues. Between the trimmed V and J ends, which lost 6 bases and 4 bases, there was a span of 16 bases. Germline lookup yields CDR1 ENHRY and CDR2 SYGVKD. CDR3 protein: CAIREEIAAYNEQFF. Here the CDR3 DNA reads TGTGCCATCAGAGAGGAAATAGCAGCATACAATGAGCAGTTCTTC.

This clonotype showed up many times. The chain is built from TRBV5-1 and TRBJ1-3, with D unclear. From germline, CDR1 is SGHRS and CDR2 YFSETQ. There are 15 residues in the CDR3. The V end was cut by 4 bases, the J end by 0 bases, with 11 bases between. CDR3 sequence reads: CASSKDGLSGNTIYF. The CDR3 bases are TGCGCCAGCAGCAAGGACGGCCTCTCTGGAAACACCATATATTTT.

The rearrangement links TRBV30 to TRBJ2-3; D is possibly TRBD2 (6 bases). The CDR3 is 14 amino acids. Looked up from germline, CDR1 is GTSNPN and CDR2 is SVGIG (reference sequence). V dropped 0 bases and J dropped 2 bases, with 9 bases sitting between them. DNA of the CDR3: TGTGCCTGGAGTGTGGGGGGAATCACAGATACGCAGTATTTT. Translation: CAWSVGGITDTQYF.